The present TCR beta chain was sequenced within a study of blood T cell repertoires in COVID-19. Germline trimming cut 2 bases from V and 5 bases from J; bases unmatched to any gene: 1. Per the germline V gene, CDR1 is MNHEY and CDR2 is SVGEGT. The CDR3 length is 14 residues. The method was immunoSEQ multiplex PCR; TCRdb's version includes in-frame clones alone and lacks a portion of them. The profile shows 50,000 or so clones, roughly 84% of them singletons. This rearrangement joins TRBV6-2 or TRBV6-3 to TRBJ1-5, with TRBD1 identical over 9 bases. The sequence derives from a man between 65 and 80 years old with acute or convalescent COVID-19. The sample consisted of peripheral blood. The CDR3 DNA reads TGTGCCAGCAGTTACGGACAGGGGTATCAGCCCCAGCATTTT. Residues: CASSYGQGYQPQHF.